Many counts were recorded for the clone carrying this T cell receptor beta chain. The data originate from a study of T-cell reconstitution after alpha-beta-depleted transplantation in children. Preparation of the TCRbeta library involved a method that used unique molecular identifiers. TCRdb re-derived calls from the PCR reads in MiXCR, one entry per CDR3 protein. The sample shows over 550,000 distinct CDR3 sequences, 10% to 13% of them seen only once. The length of the CDR3 is 20 residues. Trimming cost V 3 bases and J 5 bases; bases outside gene matches: 18. Germline V CDR1 and CDR2: KGHDR, SFDVKD. This sample comprised PBMCs from the stem cell graft donor, obtained from the stem cell graft. The receptor comes from a human donor who donated a stem cell graft to a child with acute myeloid leukemia. The rearrangement joins TRBV24-1 to TRBJ2-3; TRBD2 aligns across 11 bases. CDR3 nucleotide sequence: TGTGCCACCAGTGATCCCCCGGGTAGTGCGCTAGCGGGAGGCGGAGATACGCAGTATTTT. This codes for CATSDPPGSALAGGGDTQYF.